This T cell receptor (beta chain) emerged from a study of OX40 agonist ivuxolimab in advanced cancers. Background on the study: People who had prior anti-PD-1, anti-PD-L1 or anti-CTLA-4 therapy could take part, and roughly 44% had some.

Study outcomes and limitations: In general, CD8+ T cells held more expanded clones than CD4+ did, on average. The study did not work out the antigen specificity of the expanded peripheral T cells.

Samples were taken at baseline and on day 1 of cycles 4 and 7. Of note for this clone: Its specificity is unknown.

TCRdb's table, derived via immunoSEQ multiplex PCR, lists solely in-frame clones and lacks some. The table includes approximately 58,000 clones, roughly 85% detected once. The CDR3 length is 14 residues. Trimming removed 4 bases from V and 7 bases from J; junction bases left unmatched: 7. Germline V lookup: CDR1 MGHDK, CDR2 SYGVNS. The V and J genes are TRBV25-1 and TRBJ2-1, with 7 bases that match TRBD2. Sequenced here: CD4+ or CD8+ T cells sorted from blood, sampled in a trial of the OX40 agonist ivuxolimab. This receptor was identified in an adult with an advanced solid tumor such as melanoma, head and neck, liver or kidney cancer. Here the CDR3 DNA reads TGTGCCAGCAGTGGGCGGGAGTTTGGAAATGAGCAGTTCTTC. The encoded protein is CASSGREFGNEQFF.